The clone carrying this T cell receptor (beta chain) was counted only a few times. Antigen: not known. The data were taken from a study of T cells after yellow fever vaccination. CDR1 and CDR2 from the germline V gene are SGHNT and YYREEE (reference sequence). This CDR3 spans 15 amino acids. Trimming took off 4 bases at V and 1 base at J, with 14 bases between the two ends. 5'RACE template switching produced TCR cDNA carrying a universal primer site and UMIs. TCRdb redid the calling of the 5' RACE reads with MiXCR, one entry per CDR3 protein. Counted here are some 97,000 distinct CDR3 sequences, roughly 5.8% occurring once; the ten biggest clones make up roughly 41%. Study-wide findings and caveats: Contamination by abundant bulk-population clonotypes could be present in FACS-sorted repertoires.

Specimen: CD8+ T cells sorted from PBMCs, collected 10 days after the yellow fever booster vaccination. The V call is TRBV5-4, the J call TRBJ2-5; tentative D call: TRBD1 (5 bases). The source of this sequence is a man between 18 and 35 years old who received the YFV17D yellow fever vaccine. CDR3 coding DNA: TGTGCCAGCAGCGAACGTCTTGACAGCCAAGAGACCCAGTACTTC. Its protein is CASSERLDSQETQYF.